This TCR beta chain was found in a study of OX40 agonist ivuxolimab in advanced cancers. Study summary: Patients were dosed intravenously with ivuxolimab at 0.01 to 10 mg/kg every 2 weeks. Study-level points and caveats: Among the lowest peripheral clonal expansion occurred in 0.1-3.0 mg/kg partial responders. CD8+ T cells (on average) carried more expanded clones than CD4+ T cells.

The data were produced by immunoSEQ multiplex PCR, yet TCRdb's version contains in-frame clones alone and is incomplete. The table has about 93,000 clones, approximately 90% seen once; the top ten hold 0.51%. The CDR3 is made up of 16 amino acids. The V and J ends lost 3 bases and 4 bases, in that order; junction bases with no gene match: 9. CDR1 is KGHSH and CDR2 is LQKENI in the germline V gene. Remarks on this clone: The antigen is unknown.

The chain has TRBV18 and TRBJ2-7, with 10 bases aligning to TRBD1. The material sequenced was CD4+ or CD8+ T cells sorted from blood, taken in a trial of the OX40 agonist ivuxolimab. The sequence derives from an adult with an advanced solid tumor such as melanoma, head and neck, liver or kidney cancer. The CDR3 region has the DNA TGTGCCAGCTCACCCCCCGGACAGGGGGGTTTGTACGAGCAGTACTTC. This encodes CASSPPGQGGLYEQYF.